The clone carrying this T cell receptor beta chain was seen at least ten times. Its target is unknown. This specimen comes from a study of Graves' ophthalmopathy and Graves' hyperthyroidism. Findings and caveats of the study: Its predictions of ophthalmopathy progression gave the model 60% to 71% sensitivity and about 72% specificity. Among thyroid clonotypes expanded above 0.001 frequency, most also appeared in blood.

Beta-chain TCR CDR3 regions were amplified from RNA transcripts. HTBI primers primed a first-round RT-PCR, and a second-round multiplex PCR followed. TCRdb reprocessed the multiplex PCR reads via MiXCR and lists one record per CDR3 protein. The data hold around 170,000 distinct CDR3 sequences, with 30% to 45% observed a single time. The CDR3 spans 15 residues. CDR1 SEHNR and CDR2 FQNEAQ come from the germline V gene (reference sequence). The ends lost 4 bases at V and 2 bases at J; junction bases unmatched: 7. Sequencing input: peripheral blood. The J gene is TRBJ2-7, the V gene TRBV7-9, with 8 bases identical to TRBD2. The sequence derives from a woman aged 40 to 50 with Graves' ophthalmopathy. The CDR3 reads CASSSPTGRAYEQYF. The CDR3 DNA is TGTGCCAGCAGCTCCCCGACCGGGAGGGCCTACGAGCAGTACTTC.